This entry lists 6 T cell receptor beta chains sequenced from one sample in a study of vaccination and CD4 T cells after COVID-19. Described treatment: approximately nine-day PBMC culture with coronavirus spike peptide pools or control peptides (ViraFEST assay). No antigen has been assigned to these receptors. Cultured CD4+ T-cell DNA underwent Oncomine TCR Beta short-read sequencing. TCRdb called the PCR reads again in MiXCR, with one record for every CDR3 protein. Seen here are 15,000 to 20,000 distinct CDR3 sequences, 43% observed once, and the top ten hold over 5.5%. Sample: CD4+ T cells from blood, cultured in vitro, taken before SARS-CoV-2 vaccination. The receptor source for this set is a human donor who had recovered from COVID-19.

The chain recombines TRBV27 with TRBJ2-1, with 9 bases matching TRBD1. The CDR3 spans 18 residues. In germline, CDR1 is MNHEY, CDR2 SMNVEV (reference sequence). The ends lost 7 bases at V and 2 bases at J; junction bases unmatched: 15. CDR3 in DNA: TGTGCCAGCAACCCCGGGACAGGGTATCGTCTAGCCTACAATGAGCAGTTCTTC. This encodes CASNPGTGYRLAYNEQFF.

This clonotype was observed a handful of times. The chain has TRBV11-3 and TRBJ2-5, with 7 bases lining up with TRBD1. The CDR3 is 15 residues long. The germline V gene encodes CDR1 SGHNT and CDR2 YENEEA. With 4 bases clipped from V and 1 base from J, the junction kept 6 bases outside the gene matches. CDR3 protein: CASSSADRAQETQYF. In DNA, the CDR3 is TGTGCCAGCAGCTCGGCCGACAGGGCCCAAGAGACCCAGTACTTC.

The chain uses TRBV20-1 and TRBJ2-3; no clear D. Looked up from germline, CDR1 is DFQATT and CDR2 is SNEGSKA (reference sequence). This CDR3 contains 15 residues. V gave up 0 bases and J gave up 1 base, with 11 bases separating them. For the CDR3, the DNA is TGCAGTGCTAGAGATCACCGGGCAGGCACAGATACGCAGTATTTT. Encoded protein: CSARDHRAGTDTQYF.

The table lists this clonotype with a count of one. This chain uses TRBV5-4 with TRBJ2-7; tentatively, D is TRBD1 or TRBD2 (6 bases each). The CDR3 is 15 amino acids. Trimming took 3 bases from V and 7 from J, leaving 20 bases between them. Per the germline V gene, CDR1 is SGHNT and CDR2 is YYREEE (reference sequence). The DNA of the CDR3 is TGTGCCAGCAGCTCGGGGTCCAACAGGGAGGTGGAGCAGTACTTC. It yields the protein CASSSGSNREVEQYF.

The CDR3 region is CASSPEGGRTEQFF. CDR3 bases: TGTGCCAGCAGCCCGGAGGGCGGGCGCACTGAGCAGTTCTTC. J is TRBJ2-1 and V is TRBV7-3, with D tentatively TRBD2 (6 bases). This CDR3 has 14 residues. CDR1 and CDR2 from the germline V gene are SGHTA and FQGTGA. Trimming cost V 5 bases and J 9 bases, with 17 bases left between them.

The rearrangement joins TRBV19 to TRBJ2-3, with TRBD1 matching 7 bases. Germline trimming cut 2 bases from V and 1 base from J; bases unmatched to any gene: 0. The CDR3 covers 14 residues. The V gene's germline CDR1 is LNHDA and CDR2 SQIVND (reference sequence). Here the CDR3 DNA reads TGTGCCAGTAGTATAACAGGGGGCACAGATACGCAGTATTTT. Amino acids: CASSITGGTDTQYF.